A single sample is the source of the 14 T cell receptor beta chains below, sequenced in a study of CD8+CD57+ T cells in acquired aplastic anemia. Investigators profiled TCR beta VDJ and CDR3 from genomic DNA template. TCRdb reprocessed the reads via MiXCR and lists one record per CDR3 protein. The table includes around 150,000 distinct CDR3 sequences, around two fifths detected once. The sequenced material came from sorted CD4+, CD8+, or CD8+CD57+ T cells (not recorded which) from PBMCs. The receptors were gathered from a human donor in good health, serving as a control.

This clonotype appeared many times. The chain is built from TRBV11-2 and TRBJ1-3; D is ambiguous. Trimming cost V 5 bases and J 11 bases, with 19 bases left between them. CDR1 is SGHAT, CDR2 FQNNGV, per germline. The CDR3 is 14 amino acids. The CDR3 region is CASSQQAAAEPIYF. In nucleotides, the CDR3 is TGTGCCAGCAGCCAGCAGGCCGCGGCAGAACCCATATATTTT.

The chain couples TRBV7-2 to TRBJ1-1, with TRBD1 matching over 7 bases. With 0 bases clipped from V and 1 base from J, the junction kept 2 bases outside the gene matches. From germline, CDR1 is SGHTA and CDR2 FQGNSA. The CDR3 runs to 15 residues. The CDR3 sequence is CASSLASGGNTEAFF. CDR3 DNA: TGTGCCAGCAGCTTAGCGTCAGGGGGGAACACTGAAGCTTTCTTT.

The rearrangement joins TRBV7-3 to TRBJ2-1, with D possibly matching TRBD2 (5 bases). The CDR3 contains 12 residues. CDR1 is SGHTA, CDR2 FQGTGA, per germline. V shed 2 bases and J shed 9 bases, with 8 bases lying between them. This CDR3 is CASSLESGEQFF. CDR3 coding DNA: TGTGCCAGCAGCTTAGAAAGCGGTGAGCAGTTCTTC.

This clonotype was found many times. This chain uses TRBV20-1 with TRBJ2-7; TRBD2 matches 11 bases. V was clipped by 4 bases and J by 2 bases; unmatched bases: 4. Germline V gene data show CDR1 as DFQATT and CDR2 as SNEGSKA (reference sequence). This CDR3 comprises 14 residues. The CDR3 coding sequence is TGCAGTGCTACTCTAGCGGGGGGCACCTACGAGCAGTACTTC. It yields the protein CSATLAGGTYEQYF.

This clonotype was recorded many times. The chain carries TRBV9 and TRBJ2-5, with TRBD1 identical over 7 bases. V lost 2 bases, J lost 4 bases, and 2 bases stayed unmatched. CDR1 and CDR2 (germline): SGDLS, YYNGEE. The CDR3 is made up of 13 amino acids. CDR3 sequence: CASSVRQGETQYF. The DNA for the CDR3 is TGTGCCAGCAGCGTTCGACAGGGAGAGACCCAGTACTTC.

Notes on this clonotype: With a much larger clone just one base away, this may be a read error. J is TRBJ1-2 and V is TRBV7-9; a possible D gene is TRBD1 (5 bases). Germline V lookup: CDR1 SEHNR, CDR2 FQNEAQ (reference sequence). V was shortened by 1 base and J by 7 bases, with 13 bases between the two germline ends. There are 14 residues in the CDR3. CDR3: CASSLDLGPPGYTF. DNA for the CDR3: TGTGCCAGCAGCTTAGATTTGGGGCCCCCTGGCTACACCTTC.

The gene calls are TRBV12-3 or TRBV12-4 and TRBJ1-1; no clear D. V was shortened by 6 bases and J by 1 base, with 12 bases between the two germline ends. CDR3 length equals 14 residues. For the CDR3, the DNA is TGTGCCAGCAGCCGAACAGAGACGAACACTGAAGCTTTCTTT. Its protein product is CASSRTETNTEAFF.

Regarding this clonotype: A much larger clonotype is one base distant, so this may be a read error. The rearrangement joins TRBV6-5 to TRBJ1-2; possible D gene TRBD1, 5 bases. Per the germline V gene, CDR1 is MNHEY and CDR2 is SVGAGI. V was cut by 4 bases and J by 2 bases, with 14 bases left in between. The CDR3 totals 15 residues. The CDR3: CASSCSRTTNYGYTF. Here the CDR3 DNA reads TGTGCCAGCAGTTGCTCACGGACAACAAACTATGGCTACACCTTC.

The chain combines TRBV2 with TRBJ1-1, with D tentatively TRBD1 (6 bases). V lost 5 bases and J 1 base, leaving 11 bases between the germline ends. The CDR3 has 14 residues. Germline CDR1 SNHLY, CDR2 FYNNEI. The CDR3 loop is CASSYRDKNTEAFF. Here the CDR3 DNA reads TGTGCCAGCAGTTACAGGGACAAGAACACTGAAGCTTTCTTT.

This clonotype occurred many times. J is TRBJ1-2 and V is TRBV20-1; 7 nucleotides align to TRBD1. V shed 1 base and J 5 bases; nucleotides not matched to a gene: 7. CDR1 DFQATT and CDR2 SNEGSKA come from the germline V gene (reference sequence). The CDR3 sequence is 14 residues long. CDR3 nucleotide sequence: TGCAGTGCTAGAGTTGGCGACAGGGATTATGGCTACACCTTC. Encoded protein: CSARVGDRDYGYTF.

The CDR3 nucleotides are TGTGCCAGCAGCTTGGGACAGCAGAACACTGAAGCTTTCTTT. Encoded protein: CASSLGQQNTEAFF. This chain joins TRBV5-5 and TRBJ1-1, with TRBD1 as a possible D gene (5 bases). The germline V gene has CDR1 SGHKS and CDR2 YYEKEE (reference sequence). Trimming took off 0 bases at V and 1 base at J, with 7 bases between the two ends. This CDR3 has 14 residues.

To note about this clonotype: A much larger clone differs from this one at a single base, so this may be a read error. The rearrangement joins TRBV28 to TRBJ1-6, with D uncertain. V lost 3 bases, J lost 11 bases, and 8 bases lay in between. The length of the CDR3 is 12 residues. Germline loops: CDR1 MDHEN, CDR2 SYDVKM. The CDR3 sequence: CASSFSNPPLHF. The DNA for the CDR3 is TGTGCCAGCAGTTTCAGCAATCCACCCCTCCACTTT.

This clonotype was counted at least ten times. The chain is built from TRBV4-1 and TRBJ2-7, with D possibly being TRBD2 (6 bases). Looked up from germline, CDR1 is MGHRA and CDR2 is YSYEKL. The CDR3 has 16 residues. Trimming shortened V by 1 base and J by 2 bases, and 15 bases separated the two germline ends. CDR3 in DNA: TGCGCCAGCAGCCAAGCCGGAGGGACCGCGACCTACGAGCAGTACTTC. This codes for CASSQAGGTATYEQYF.

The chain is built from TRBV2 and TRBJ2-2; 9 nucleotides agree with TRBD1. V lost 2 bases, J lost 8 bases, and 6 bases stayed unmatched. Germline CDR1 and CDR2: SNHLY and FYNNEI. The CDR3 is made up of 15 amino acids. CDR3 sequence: CASSESWTGVGELFF. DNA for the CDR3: TGTGCCAGCAGTGAATCTTGGACAGGGGTTGGGGAGCTGTTTTTT.